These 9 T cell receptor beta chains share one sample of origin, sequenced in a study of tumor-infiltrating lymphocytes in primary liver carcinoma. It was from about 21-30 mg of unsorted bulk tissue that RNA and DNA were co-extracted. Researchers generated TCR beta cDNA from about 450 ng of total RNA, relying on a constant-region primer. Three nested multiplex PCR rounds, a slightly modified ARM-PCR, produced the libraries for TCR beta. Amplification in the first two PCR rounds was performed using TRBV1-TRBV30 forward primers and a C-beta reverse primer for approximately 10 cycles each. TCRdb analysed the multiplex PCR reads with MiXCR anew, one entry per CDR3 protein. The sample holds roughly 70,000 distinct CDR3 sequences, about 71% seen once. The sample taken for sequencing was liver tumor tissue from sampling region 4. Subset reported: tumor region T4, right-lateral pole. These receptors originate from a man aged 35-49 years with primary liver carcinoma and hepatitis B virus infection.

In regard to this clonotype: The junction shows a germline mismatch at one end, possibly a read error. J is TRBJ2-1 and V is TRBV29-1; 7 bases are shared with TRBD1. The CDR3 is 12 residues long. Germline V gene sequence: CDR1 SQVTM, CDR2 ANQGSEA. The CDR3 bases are TGCCGCGTTAGACAGGGTGGTAATGAGCAGTTCTTC. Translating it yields CRVRQGGNEQFF.

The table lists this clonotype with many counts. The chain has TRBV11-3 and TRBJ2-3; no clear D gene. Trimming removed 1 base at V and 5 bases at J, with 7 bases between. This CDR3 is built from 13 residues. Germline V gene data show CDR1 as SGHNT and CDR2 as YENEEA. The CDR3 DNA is TGTGCCAGCAGCTTAGCCCACAGAGATACGCAGTATTTT. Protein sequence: CASSLAHRDTQYF.

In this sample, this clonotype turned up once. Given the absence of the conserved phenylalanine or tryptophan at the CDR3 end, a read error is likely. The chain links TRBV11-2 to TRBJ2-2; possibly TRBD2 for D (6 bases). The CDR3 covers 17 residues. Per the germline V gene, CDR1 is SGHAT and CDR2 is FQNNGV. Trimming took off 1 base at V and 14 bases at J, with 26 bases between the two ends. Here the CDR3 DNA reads TGTGCCAGCAGCTTAGCATTAGGAGGGGCGAACATCGAGGAACTGTTTCTT. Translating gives CASSLALGGANIEELFL.

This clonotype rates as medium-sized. CDR3 bases: TGTGCCAGCAGTGAATGGTGGCAGGGGACCTACAATGAGCAGTTCTTC. It yields the protein CASSEWWQGTYNEQFF. The chain has TRBV6-1 and TRBJ2-1; a possible D gene is TRBD1 (6 bases). Germline CDR1 is MNHNS and CDR2 is SASEGT. Trimming pared 2 bases from V and 2 bases from J, leaving 13 bases between. This CDR3 comprises 16 residues.

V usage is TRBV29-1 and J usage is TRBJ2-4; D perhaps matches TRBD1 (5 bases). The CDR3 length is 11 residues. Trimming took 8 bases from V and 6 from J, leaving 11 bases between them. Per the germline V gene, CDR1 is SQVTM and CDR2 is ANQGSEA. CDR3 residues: CSLGALNIQYF. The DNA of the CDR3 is TGCAGCCTTGGGGCTTTAAACATTCAGTACTTC.

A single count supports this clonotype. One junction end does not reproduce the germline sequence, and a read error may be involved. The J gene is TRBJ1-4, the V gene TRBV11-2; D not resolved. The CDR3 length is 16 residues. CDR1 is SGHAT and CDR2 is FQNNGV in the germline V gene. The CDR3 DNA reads TGTGCCAGCAGCCCCGGCTCAGCTCCAACTAAAGAAAAACTGTTTTTT. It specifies CASSPGSAPTKEKLFF.

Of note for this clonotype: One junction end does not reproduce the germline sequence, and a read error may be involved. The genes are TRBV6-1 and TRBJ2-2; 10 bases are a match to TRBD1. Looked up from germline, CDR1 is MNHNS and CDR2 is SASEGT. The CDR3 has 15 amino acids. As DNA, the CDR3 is TGTGCCAGCAGGACAGGGGGCGGAGGAGCAGGGGAGCTGTCTTTT. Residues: CASRTGGGGAGELSF.

CDR3 DNA: TGTGCCAGCAGTACATGGGACAGGGGGCGAGAGACCCAGTACTTC. Encoded protein: CASSTWDRGRETQYF. The chain employs TRBV28 and TRBJ2-5; 12 positions agree with TRBD1. Germline-derived CDR1 and CDR2 are MDHEN and SYDVKM. The CDR3 length is 15 residues. V was clipped by 5 bases and J by 4 bases; unmatched bases: 5.

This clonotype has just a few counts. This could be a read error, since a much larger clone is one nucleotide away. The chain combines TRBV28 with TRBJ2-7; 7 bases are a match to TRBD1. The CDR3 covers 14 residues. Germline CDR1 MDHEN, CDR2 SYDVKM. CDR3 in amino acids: CTSSFTGASYEQYF. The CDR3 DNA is TGTACCAGCAGTTTTACAGGGGCCTCCTACGAGCAGTACTTC.